The 26 T cell receptor beta chains below all came from one sample that was sequenced in a study of T cells after yellow fever vaccination. TCRdb reanalysed the 5' RACE reads using MiXCR and keeps one entry per CDR3 protein. The data show about 180,000 distinct CDR3 sequences, approximately 6.2% seen once. Sequences were derived from CD4+ T cells sorted from PBMCs, sampled on the day of the first yellow fever vaccination. These receptors all stem from a man younger than 30 who received the YFV17D yellow fever vaccine.

This clonotype was detected many times. The CDR3 nucleotides are TGTGCCAGCAGCTTAGCAGGGGATGTCCGCGGAAAACTGTTTTTT. Its translation is CASSLAGDVRGKLFF. The gene calls are TRBV7-9 and TRBJ1-4, with D possibly TRBD1 on 5 matching bases. V lost 0 bases and J lost 10, with 15 bases in between. Germline CDR1 is SEHNR and CDR2 is FQNEAQ (reference sequence). The CDR3 is 15 amino acids.

This clonotype occurred many times. V gene TRBV7-2 combines with J gene TRBJ2-7, with D tentatively TRBD2 (5 bases). There are 13 residues in the CDR3. Germline V gene lookup returns CDR1 SGHTA and CDR2 FQGNSA. V gave up 3 bases and J gave up 3 bases, with 9 bases separating them. The CDR3 is CASSFLAGYEQYF. In DNA, the CDR3 is TGTGCCAGCAGCTTTTTGGCGGGCTACGAGCAGTACTTC.

This clonotype turned up a few times. The rearrangement uses TRBV12-3 or TRBV12-4 and TRBJ2-5; D is tentatively TRBD1 or TRBD2 (5 bases each). Trimming pared 6 bases from V and 7 bases from J, leaving 15 bases between. This CDR3 contains 13 residues. DNA for the CDR3: TGTGCCAGCAGGCCGGGACGCGGATGGACCCAGTACTTC. Amino acid sequence: CASRPGRGWTQYF.

About this clonotype itself: This may be a read error, as it is one base from a much larger clone. The chain links TRBV4-1 to TRBJ2-5, with a weak D call TRBD2 (6 bases). V was cut by 2 bases and J by 0 bases, with 16 bases left in between. The CDR3 is 17 residues long. CDR1 MGHRA and CDR2 YSYEKL come from the germline V gene. CDR3 in amino acids: CASSQLARGRYQETQYF. As DNA, the CDR3 is TGCGCCAGCAGCCAACTAGCGAGGGGCCGGTACCAAGAGACCCAGTACTTC.

This clonotype has at least ten counts. This chain connects TRBV29-1 to TRBJ1-1; D gene unclear. With 3 bases removed from V and 0 bases from J, the gap between germline ends came to 8 bases. From germline, CDR1 is SQVTM and CDR2 ANQGSEA. The CDR3 totals 13 residues. The DNA for the CDR3 is TGCAGCGTTGAGAAGACCGTGAACACTGAAGCTTTCTTT. Protein: CSVEKTVNTEAFF.

The chain combines TRBV18 with TRBJ1-3, with D possibly matching TRBD1 (5 bases). Trimming pared 2 bases from V and 0 bases from J, leaving 14 bases between. From germline, CDR1 is KGHSH and CDR2 LQKENI. The CDR3 length is 17 residues. The CDR3 loop reads CASSPVGQGPSGNTIYF. As DNA, the CDR3 is TGTGCCAGCTCACCAGTCGGGCAGGGACCCTCTGGAAACACCATATATTTT.

This chain joins TRBV11-2 and TRBJ2-7; D is undetermined. Trimming removed 0 bases at V and 6 bases at J, with 12 bases between. This CDR3 spans 14 amino acids. Germline CDR1 reads SGHAT; CDR2 reads FQNNGV. The CDR3 DNA reads TGTGCCAGCAGCTTAGATAGAGCGCCCATCGAGCAGTACGTC. Translating gives CASSLDRAPIEQYV.

This chain connects TRBV7-2 to TRBJ2-3, with no clear D. Germline CDR1 reads SGHTA; CDR2 reads FQGNSA. V was clipped by 2 bases and J by 0 bases, with 9 bases between them. This CDR3 spans 15 amino acids. The CDR3 protein is CASSLPPTSTDTQYF. DNA for the CDR3: TGTGCCAGCAGCTTACCGCCGACTAGCACAGATACGCAGTATTTT.

This chain connects TRBV11-2 to TRBJ2-1; 12 nucleotides agree with TRBD2. Germline CDR1 reads SGHAT; CDR2 reads FQNNGV. This CDR3 is built from 18 residues. V was clipped by 3 bases and J by 3 bases; unmatched bases: 9. The CDR3 nucleotides are TGTGCCAGCAGCTTTTCTAGCGGGGGGGCCCGTCGCTACAATGAGCAGTTCTTC. Protein: CASSFSSGGARRYNEQFF.

This clonotype has only a few counts. This chain uses TRBV19 with TRBJ2-1, with 8 bases aligning to TRBD2. CDR3 length: 16 amino acids. V trimming: 5 bases; J trimming: 3 bases; junction bases outside the gene matches: 9. Germline lookup yields CDR1 LNHDA and CDR2 SQIVND (reference sequence). CDR3 residues: CASSLKSGGLYNEQFF. CDR3 DNA: TGTGCCAGTAGTCTCAAGAGCGGGGGCCTCTACAATGAGCAGTTCTTC.

The sample holds many counts of this clonotype. V and J are TRBV5-4 and TRBJ2-5; tentatively, D is TRBD1 (5 bases). The length of the CDR3 is 14 residues. Deletions cut 0 bases from V and 5 bases from J, with 11 bases between. The germline CDR1 and CDR2 sequences are SGHNT and YYREEE (reference sequence). CDR3 sequence: CASSLAGIRETQYF. CDR3 DNA sequence: TGTGCCAGCAGCTTGGCAGGGATTCGGGAGACCCAGTACTTC.

This clonotype has ten or more counts. The rearrangement links TRBV7-2 to TRBJ2-5; D perhaps matches TRBD1 (6 bases). CDR3 length equals 12 residues. CDR1 is SGHTA, CDR2 FQGNSA, per germline. V was trimmed by 5 bases and J by 4 bases, leaving 8 bases between them. In DNA form, the CDR3 reads TGTGCCAGCAGCCGCAGGGGAGAGACCCAGTACTTC. Protein sequence: CASSRRGETQYF.

With respect to this clonotype: One end of the junction fails to match germline, which may point to a read error. This sequence joins TRBV5-5 and TRBJ2-2, with unresolved D. The CDR3 has 14 amino acids. The germline gives CDR1 SGHKS, CDR2 YYEKEE (reference sequence). This CDR3 reads CAISPGGRTWALFF. CDR3 bases: TGTGCCATCAGCCCCGGCGGCCGGACCTGGGCGCTGTTTTTT.

This clonotype came up many times. V and J are TRBV20-1 and TRBJ2-3; D unclear. Trimming shortened V by 3 bases and J by 4 bases, and 8 bases separated the two germline ends. The germline gives CDR1 DFQATT, CDR2 SNEGSKA (reference sequence). CDR3 size: 12 residues. CDR3 residues: CSASNRPDTQYF. As DNA, the CDR3 is TGCAGTGCTAGCAACAGACCAGATACGCAGTATTTT.

V gene TRBV3-1 combines with J gene TRBJ1-4, with 8 bases fitting TRBD1. V lost 4 bases, J lost 7 bases, and 11 bases stayed unmatched. The CDR3 length is 16 residues. Germline V gives CDR1 LGHDT, CDR2 YNNKEL (reference sequence). The CDR3 bases are TGTGCCAGCAGCCGCCACGGACAGGGTTCGGTTGAAAAACTGTTTTTT. It translates to CASSRHGQGSVEKLFF.

In this sample, this clonotype turned up many times. This chain links TRBV15 with TRBJ2-2; 7 bases line up with TRBD1. The CDR3 contains 15 residues. Germline lookup yields CDR1 LNHNV and CDR2 YYDKDF (reference sequence). Losses at the gene ends were 6 bases for V and 0 bases for J; bases not matched to a gene: 4. DNA of the CDR3: TGTGCCACCAGACAGGGGAAGTCGAACACCGGGGAGCTGTTTTTT. It codes for CATRQGKSNTGELFF.

This clonotype was observed at least ten times. The chain recombines TRBV7-2 with TRBJ1-1; no definite D call. Germline V lookup: CDR1 SGHTA, CDR2 FQGNSA. The V gene lost 5 bases and the J gene lost 10 bases, with 11 bases spanning the gap. CDR3 length: 11 residues. Here the CDR3 DNA reads TGTGCCAGCAGCCCTAATCGGGGAGCTTTCTTT. This encodes CASSPNRGAFF.

V and J are TRBV20-1 and TRBJ2-5, with TRBD2 identical over 8 bases. Trimming cost V 5 bases and J 1 base; bases outside gene matches: 15. Per germline, CDR1 DFQATT and CDR2 SNEGSKA (reference sequence). The CDR3 extends over 17 amino acids. CDR3 sequence: CSAPHLLAGGSQETQYF. The CDR3 DNA reads as TGCAGTGCTCCCCACCTCTTGGCGGGGGGATCCCAAGAGACCCAGTACTTC.

This clonotype was seen more than once but under ten times. J is TRBJ2-6 and V is TRBV5-1, with D unresolved. Trimming pared 4 bases from V and 0 bases from J, leaving 11 bases between. CDR1 is SGHRS and CDR2 is YFSETQ in the germline V gene. The CDR3 has 16 residues. The CDR3 is CASSKGRFSGANVLTF. For the CDR3, the DNA is TGCGCCAGCAGCAAAGGACGGTTCTCTGGGGCCAACGTCCTGACTTTC.

The rearrangement uses TRBV15 and TRBJ2-5, with D possibly being TRBD1 or TRBD2 (5 bases each). CDR3 length: 13 residues. V shed 5 bases and J shed 3 bases, with 10 bases lying between them. CDR1 and CDR2 from the germline V gene are LNHNV and YYDKDF (reference sequence). The CDR3 coding sequence is TGTGCCACCAGCGGGGGATTAGAAGAGACCCAGTACTTC. Amino acids: CATSGGLEETQYF.

The rearrangement uses TRBV18 and TRBJ2-5, with 8 bases lining up with TRBD1. J gave up 6 bases and V 3 bases, and 3 bases lay outside the gene matches. Germline V gives CDR1 KGHSH, CDR2 LQKENI. The CDR3 length is 13 residues. The CDR3 nucleotides are TGTGCCAGCTCACCGACAGGGGACCAGACCCAGTACTTC. Translated, it gives CASSPTGDQTQYF.

This clonotype was counted many times. The J gene is TRBJ2-7, the V gene TRBV10-3, with 7 bases aligning to TRBD1. J gave up 6 bases and V 4 bases, and 12 bases lay outside the gene matches. The CDR3 has 15 residues. Germline V CDR1 and CDR2: ENHRY, SYGVKD. CDR3 amino acids: CAISVNPQGSVEQYF. DNA of the CDR3: TGTGCCATCAGTGTGAACCCACAGGGGTCGGTCGAGCAGTACTTC.

In its sample, this clonotype was seen many times. The genes are TRBV6-5 and TRBJ2-7, with TRBD2 as a possible D gene (5 bases). Germline CDR1 MNHEY, CDR2 SVGAGI. V was clipped by 0 bases and J by 3 bases, with 9 bases between them. The CDR3 is 14 residues long. The CDR3 loop is CASSYSPGSYEQYF. The CDR3 nucleotides are TGTGCCAGCAGTTACTCGCCGGGGAGCTACGAGCAGTACTTC.

The chain combines TRBV6-5 with TRBJ2-3, with D tentatively TRBD1 or TRBD2 (5 bases each). The CDR3 is made up of 13 amino acids. Trimming removed 4 bases from V and 9 bases from J, with 14 bases in between. In germline, CDR1 is MNHEY, CDR2 SVGAGI. CDR3 region: CASSSHRRGTQYF. The CDR3 DNA reads as TGTGCCAGCAGTTCCCACCGCCGGGGCACGCAGTATTTT.

This clonotype occurred a few times. The V gene is TRBV28, the J gene TRBJ2-7; weak D call: TRBD1 (6 bases). Germline loops: CDR1 MDHEN, CDR2 SYDVKM. The CDR3 runs 14 residues. V shed 4 bases and J shed 2 bases, with 12 bases lying between them. The CDR3 reads CASSSPGQTYEQYV. The CDR3 bases are TGTGCCAGCAGTTCCCCCGGACAGACCTACGAGCAGTACGTC.

This clonotype was recorded at least ten times. This chain joins TRBV19 and TRBJ2-2; 9 bases fit TRBD2. This CDR3 spans 17 amino acids. V lost 7 bases and J lost 2; bases outside the gene matches: 11. Germline CDR1 reads LNHDA; CDR2 reads SQIVND (reference sequence). CDR3 DNA: TGTGCCAGTAAGAGCGGTAGCGGGGGCCCCAACACCGGGGAGCTGTTTTTT. Protein product: CASKSGSGGPNTGELFF.